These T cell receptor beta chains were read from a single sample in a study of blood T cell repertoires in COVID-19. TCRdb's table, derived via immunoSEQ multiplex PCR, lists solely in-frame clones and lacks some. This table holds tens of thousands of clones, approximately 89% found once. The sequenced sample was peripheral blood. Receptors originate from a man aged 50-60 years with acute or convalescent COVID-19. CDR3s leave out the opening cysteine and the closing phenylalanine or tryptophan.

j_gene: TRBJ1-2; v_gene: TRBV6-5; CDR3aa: ASSPEGHGFYGYT
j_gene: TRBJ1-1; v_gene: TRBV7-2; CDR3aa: ASSINGGLSTEAF
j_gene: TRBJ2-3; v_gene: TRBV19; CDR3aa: ASAGTSYTDTQY
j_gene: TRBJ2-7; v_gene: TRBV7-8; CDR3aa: ASSLGGASYEQY
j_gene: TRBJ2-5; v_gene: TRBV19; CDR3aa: ASSIREGRETQY
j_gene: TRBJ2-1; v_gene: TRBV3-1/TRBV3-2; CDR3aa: ASSQGELAGPGNEQF
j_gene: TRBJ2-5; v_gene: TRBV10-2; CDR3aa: ASSDIQETQY
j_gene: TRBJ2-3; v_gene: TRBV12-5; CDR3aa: ASGLVTSGSDTQY
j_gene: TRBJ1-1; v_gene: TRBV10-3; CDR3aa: AIQWGLGAEAF
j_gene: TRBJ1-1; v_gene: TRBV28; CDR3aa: ASRVQGVNTEAF
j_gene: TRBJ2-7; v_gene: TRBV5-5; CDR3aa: ASSDTGTSYEQY
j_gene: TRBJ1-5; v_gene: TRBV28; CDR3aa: ASSAATGDPPYSNQPQH
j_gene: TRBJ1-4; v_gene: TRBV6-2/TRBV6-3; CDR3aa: ASSSDRGSRREKLF
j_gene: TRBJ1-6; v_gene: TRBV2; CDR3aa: ASSERAGANSPLH
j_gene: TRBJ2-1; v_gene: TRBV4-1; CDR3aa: ASSQVGWGAGVDNEQF
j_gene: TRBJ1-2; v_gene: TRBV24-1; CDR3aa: ATRATGGGGYT
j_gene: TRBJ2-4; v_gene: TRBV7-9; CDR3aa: ASSSAPGQGLKAKNIQY
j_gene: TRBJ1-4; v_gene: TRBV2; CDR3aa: ASSEDRGSEKLF
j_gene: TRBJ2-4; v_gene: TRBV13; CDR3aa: ASSLGQGRNIQY
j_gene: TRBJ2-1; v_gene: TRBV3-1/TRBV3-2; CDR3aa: ASSSQQGAYNEQF